The TCR beta chain under discussion was sequenced for a study of tumor and adjacent non-tumor tissue in lung cancer (dated by TCRdb to 2017 to 2018). About the investigation overall: The cohort included more than 9 adenocarcinoma, a couple of squamous cell carcinoma and 1 small cell lung cancer patients. TCRbeta CDR3 sequencing was performed on a few dozen paired specimens, with one tumor sample and one normal lung sample collected per patient. Bulk TCRbeta repertoires were compared between lung tumor tissue and matched distant non-tumor lung tissue obtained from over 13 lung cancer patients. Among the approximately 15 patients, ages ranged from roughly 31 to 76 years, about 10 were men and 5 were women, and disease was TNM stage I to III. In total, sequencing yielded 125,075,908 productive TCRbeta reads, which works out to an average of around 4.2 million reads per sample.

At least ten counts were recorded for this clonotype. Its antigen remains undetermined. Nothing much larger sits one base from this clone, and base qualities are not available. Study-level results and caveats: Only around 15 patients were included in the cohort, and the need for larger samples and more detailed clinical data was noted by the authors. A significantly larger cumulative share of the repertoire was made up by the top 100 clones in normal lung than in tumor tissue. Tumor tissue showed significantly greater TCR diversity (inverse Simpson) than normal lung tissue (approximately 400 vs 170, P = 0.0075, Mann-Whitney U test). Peripheral blood was not sequenced, so blood TCRbeta repertoires were not examined in the lung cancer patients of the study. Significantly higher TCR diversity was found in younger patients, and higher tumor TCR diversity was associated with shorter overall and disease-free survival. Neither the sequencing platform nor unique molecular identifiers are named or mentioned anywhere in the methods.

The CDR3 goes from the cysteine to the phenylalanine over 12 residues. Only the CDR3 part of the read is kept: 36 bases, read in frame from the first base. CDR1 and CDR2 (SQVTM, ANQGSEA) derive from the germline V gene. V sheds 4 bases and J sheds 1 base, leaving 5 bases between their ends. RNA was isolated from bulk unsorted tissue, and RNA quality was assessed with a NanoDrop ND-1000 and an Agilent 2100. Distant non-tumor tissue taken more than 3 cm from the tumor edge was used as the normal lung sample. Newly diagnosed lung cancer patients without prior chemotherapy who had been admitted for thoracic surgery in China between August and November 2014 were enrolled as donors. The study excluded patients who had received radiotherapy or chemotherapy before or who had another cancer at the same time. Pieces of surgical tissue measuring about 1-2.1 cm3 were kept in RNAlater solution and held at -80 degrees C until needed.

Receptor amplification or capture employed multiplex PCR. The sequencer listed for this sample is Illumina HiSeq 2500. Following protocols modified from ARM-PCR, the researchers constructed TCRbeta libraries through three rounds of nested PCR with primers (Table S4). Before sequencing, PCR products in the 200-500 bp range were cut out of the gel and cleaned up using the QIAquick gel extraction kit. The authors' analysis ran thus. Trimmomatic was used to clean the reads, FLASH merged the cleaned reads into complete CDR3 sequences, and MiTCR assigned the sequences to V(D)J germline segments. Clonal diversity was calculated as the inverse Simpson's index using VDJtools. In-frame sequences without a premature stop codon were defined as productive reads. Through fastp at Q25 and MiXCR, TCRdb rebuilt clones from the public reads, retaining in-frame beta chains. Merged by CDR3 protein, the rows form single entries marked with the most common genes and DNA. TCRdb's processing, not the authors', yielded these V and J calls. This sample is represented by approximately 100,000 distinct CDR3 sequences; about 62% of them were singletons. Of the sample, around 19% falls within the top ten clones.

The receptor chain draws on TRBV29-1 and TRBJ1-3, with the D segment identity uncertain. The sequence was obtained from a man under 40 with non-small cell lung cancer. Sequenced: distant non-tumor lung tissue. The CDR3 protein is CSVATSGNTIYF. The nucleotide sequence is given as TGCAGCGTTGCGACATCTGGAAACACCATATATTTT.